The clone carrying this TCR beta chain was counted between two and nine times. This sample stems from a study of blood T cell repertoires in COVID-19. Turning to the study itself: Nucleic acid was either cDNA or gDNA, and it came from T cells, B-cell-depleted T cells, or PBMCs.

CDR3 size: 14 residues. Germline loops: CDR1 MNHEY, CDR2 SMNVEV (reference sequence). Assay used: immunoSEQ multiplex PCR; TCRdb lists only in-frame clones, some missing. Of roughly 170,000 clones in the sample, 75% to 90% were seen once. The genes are TRBV27 and TRBJ1-5, with 7 positions matching TRBD1. The TCR sequence derives from a woman in her fifties or sixties who had recovered from COVID-19. Sequenced: PBMCs or T cells enriched from blood (not recorded which). The CDR3 here is CATALGDSNQPQHF. The DNA for the CDR3 is TGTGCTACAGCGTTGGGGGACAGTAATCAGCCCCAGCATTTT.